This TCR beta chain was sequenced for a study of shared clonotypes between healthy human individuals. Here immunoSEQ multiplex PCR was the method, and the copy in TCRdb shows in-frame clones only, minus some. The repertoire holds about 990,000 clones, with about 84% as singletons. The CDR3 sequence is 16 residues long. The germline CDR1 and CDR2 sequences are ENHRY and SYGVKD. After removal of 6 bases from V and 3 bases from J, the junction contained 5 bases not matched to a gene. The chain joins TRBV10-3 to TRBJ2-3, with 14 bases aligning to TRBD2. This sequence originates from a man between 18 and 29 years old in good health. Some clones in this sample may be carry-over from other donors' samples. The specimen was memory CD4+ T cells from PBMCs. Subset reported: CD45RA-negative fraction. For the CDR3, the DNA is TGTGCCATCAGGCCGGGACTAGCGGGAGCAACAGATACGCAGTATTTT. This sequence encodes CAIRPGLAGATDTQYF.